Below, one T cell receptor (beta chain) is given with its context. This sample stems from a study of T cell changes during pregnancy in multiple sclerosis. Germline V lookup: CDR1 MGHDK, CDR2 SYGVNS. CDR3 size: 12 residues. V shed 6 bases, J shed 8 bases, and the junction held 3 bases outside the gene matches. Assay used: immunoSEQ multiplex PCR; TCRdb lists only in-frame clones, some missing. Among fewer than 90,000 clones listed, about 94% were seen once. The sequence came from a female donor in good health, enrolled as a control in a pregnancy study. The chain is built from TRBV25-1 and TRBJ1-1, with 10 bases matching TRBD1. The material sequenced was peripheral blood, taken after pregnancy. The CDR3 nucleotides read TGTGCCAGCAGCGCGACAGGGGGCGAAGCTTTCTTT. Its protein product is CASSATGGEAFF.